This T cell receptor beta chain emerged from a study of CD8+CD57+ T cells in acquired aplastic anemia. Genomic DNA templated the TCR beta VDJ and CDR3 profiling. Each CDR3 protein gets one entry after TCRdb re-called the reads with MiXCR. The sample contains about 160,000 distinct CDR3 sequences, around half of which appear only once. CDR1 is SQVTM and CDR2 is ANQGSEA in the germline V gene. Trimming removed 4 bases from V and 3 bases from J, with 13 bases in between. This CDR3 has 14 residues. All sequencing subjects had displayed CD8+CD57+ cell expansion on flow cytometry. Blood was sampled before the patients had received any therapy.

The sample consisted of sorted CD4+, CD8+, or CD8+CD57+ T cells (not recorded which) from PBMCs. The chain links TRBV29-1 to TRBJ2-1; tentative D call: TRBD1 (6 bases). This clonotype was sampled from a human donor with aplastic anemia. Written as DNA, the CDR3 is TGCAGCGTTGCACCGAGGGACAACTACAATGAGCAGTTCTTC. Its translation is CSVAPRDNYNEQFF.